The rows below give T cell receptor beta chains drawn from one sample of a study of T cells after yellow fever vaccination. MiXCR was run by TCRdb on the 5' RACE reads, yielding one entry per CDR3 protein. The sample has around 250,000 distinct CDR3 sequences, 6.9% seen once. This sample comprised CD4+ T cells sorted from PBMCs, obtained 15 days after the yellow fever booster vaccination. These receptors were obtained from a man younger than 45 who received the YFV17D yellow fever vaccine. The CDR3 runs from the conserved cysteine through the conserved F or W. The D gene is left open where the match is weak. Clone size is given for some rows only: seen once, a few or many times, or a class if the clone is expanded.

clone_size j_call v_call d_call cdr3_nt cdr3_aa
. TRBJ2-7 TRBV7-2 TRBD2 TGTGCCAGCAGCTCCACTAGCGGGAGCTCCTACGAGCAGTACTTC CASSSTSGSSYEQYF
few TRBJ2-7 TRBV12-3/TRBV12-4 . TGTGCCAGCAGACGCGGGACCCACTCCTACGAGCAGTACTTC CASRRGTHSYEQYF
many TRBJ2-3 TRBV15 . TGTGCCACCAGCAGAGAAAACAGGATGCTTAGCACAGATACGCAGTATTTT CATSRENRMLSTDTQYF
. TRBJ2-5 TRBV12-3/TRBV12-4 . TGTGCCAGCAGTTTTTGGGGAGAGACCCAGTACTTC CASSFWGETQYF
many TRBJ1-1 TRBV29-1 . TGCAGCGTTGAAACTCGCGCTGAAGCTTTCTTT CSVETRAEAFF
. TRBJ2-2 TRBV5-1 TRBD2 TGCGCCAGCAGCTTGCGGGGGGAACAGACCGGGGAGCTGTTTTTT CASSLRGEQTGELFF
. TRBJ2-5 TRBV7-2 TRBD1 TGTGCCAGCAGCCTGCAGACAGGGGACCAAGAGACCCAGTACTTC CASSLQTGDQETQYF
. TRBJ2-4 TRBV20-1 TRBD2 TGCAGTGCTAATCAGGCGGGAGGGAACCTAGCCAAAAACATTCAGTACTTC CSANQAGGNLAKNIQYF
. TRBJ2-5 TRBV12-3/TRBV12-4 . TGTGCCAGCAACCAACGGTGGGAACAAGAGACCCAGTACTTC CASNQRWEQETQYF
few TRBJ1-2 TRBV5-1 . TGCGCCAGCAGCCTGGCCGGGACTTCTTGGGGCTACACCTTC CASSLAGTSWGYTF
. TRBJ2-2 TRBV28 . TGTCCCAGCAGTTTAGCGGAAAACACCGGGGAGCTGTTTTTT CPSSLAENTGELFF
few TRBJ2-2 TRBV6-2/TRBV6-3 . TGTGCCAGCAGTCAACAGGGTCGGCACCCCGGGGAGCTGTTTTTT CASSQQGRHPGELFF
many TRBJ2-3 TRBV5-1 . TGCGCCAGCAGCTTGGTGACGGACACAGATACGCAGTATTTT CASSLVTDTDTQYF
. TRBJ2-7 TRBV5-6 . TGTGCCAGCGATAATTGGGGATCCTTCTACGAGCAGTACTTC CASDNWGSFYEQYF
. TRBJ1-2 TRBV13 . TGTGCCAGCAGCGAGCTACAGGGCTCTCTCGGCTACACCTTC CASSELQGSLGYTF
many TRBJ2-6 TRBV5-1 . TGCGCCAGCAGCCCCGGACGATCTGGGGCCAACGTCCTGACTTTC CASSPGRSGANVLTF
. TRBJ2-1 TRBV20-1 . TGCAGTGCTAATCGGCTAGCGCAACCCTCCGCAGGTGAGCAGTTCTTC CSANRLAQPSAGEQFF
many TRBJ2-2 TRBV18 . TGTGCCAGCTCACCAGGGGCGAACACCGGGGAGCTGTTTTTT CASSPGANTGELFF
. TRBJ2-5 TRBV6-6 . TGTGCCCTAAGGGGGAGGAAGACCCAGTACTTC CALRGRKTQYF
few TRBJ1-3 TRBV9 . TGTGCCAGCAGCGCGGGGAGCTCTGGAAACACCATATATTTT CASSAGSSGNTIYF
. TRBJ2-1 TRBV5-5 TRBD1 TGTGCCAGCAGCGCGACGGGACAGGGTTACAATGAGCAGTTCTTC CASSATGQGYNEQFF
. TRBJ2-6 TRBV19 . TGTGCCAGTAGTATTAAAGGGAATGGGGCCAACGTCCTGACTTTC CASSIKGNGANVLTF
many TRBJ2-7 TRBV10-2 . TGCGCCAGCAGAGCGGATCTAGCGAGCTCCTACGAGCAGTACTTC CASRADLASSYEQYF
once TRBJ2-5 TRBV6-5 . TGTGCCAGCAGTTACGCTATCGGCAGTCGACCGCAAGAGACCCAGTACTTC CASSYAIGSRPQETQYF
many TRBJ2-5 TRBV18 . TGTGCCAGCTCACCGCTCCGACAAGAGACCCAGTACTTC CASSPLRQETQYF
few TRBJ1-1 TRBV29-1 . TGCAGCGTTGAATCCCCAGGGGACACTGAAGCTTTCTTT CSVESPGDTEAFF
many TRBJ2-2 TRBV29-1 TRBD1 TGCAGCGTGGCCCCGGGACAGGGTAACACCGGGGAGCTGTTTTTT CSVAPGQGNTGELFF
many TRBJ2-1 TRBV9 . TGTGCCAGCAGCGTAGCGGGACGGGTAGGAGAGCAGTTCTTC CASSVAGRVGEQFF
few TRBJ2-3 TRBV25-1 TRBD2 TGTGCCAGCAGTGTAGCGGGAGATACGCAGTATTTT CASSVAGDTQYF
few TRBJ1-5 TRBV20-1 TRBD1 TGCAGTGCTAGACAGGGGGCTACTCAGCCCCAGCATTTT CSARQGATQPQHF
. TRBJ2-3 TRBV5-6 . TGTGCCAGCAGCTTGGAGGCGACACGGCTTACGCAGTATTTT CASSLEATRLTQYF
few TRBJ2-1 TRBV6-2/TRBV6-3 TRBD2 TGTGCCAGTCGACTAGCGGGAGGGGAGGAGCAGTTCTTC CASRLAGGEEQFF
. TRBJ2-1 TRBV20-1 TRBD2 TGCAGTGCCGCGGGACTAGCGGACTACAATGAGCAGTTCTTC CSAAGLADYNEQFF
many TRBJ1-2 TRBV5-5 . TGTGCCAGCAGCCCTACGACGGCCGCTAACTATGGCTACACCTTC CASSPTTAANYGYTF
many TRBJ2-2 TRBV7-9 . TGTGCCAGCAGCAGGCTGAACACCGGGGAGCTGTTTTTT CASSRLNTGELFF
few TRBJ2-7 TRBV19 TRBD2 TGTGCCAGCGGCCGAGCGGGAGTGGGGGAGCAGTACTTC CASGRAGVGEQYF
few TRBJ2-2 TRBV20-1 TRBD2 TGCAGTGCTAGAGCAAGCGGGAGGTTGACCGGGGAGCTGTTTTTT CSARASGRLTGELFF
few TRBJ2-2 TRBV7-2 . TGTGCCAGCAGCTTAGAGGCTATGGCCGGGGAGCTGTTTTTT CASSLEAMAGELFF
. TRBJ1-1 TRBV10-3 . TGTGCCATCAGTACCCTCGGAAGGGACGCTTTCTTT CAISTLGRDAFF